This TCR beta chain was captured in a study of OX40 agonist ivuxolimab in advanced cancers. On the study more broadly: From 23 to 79 years was the age range, with a mean of 60 years, and 65% to 90% were male. Prior anti-PD-1, anti-PD-L1 or anti-CTLA-4 therapy did not bar entry, and about 40% had some.

V dropped 1 base and J dropped 0 bases, with 7 bases sitting between them. The CDR3 contains 15 residues. CDR1 is SGHAT and CDR2 is FQNNGV in the germline V gene. Measured with immunoSEQ multiplex PCR; TCRdb has only the in-frame clones, and not every one. The data hold about 91,000 clones, with around four fifths observed a single time. V gene TRBV11-2 combines with J gene TRBJ2-1, with D uncertain. The source of this sequence is an adult with an advanced solid tumor such as melanoma, head and neck, liver or kidney cancer. Source: CD4+ or CD8+ T cells sorted from blood, taken in a trial of the OX40 agonist ivuxolimab. The CDR3 is CASSLAISSYNEQFF. The DNA of the CDR3 is TGTGCCAGCAGCTTAGCCATAAGCTCCTACAATGAGCAGTTCTTC.